This TCR beta chain was identified during a study of shared clonotypes between healthy human individuals. Study results and limitations: Deeper or shallower sequencing was expected to change how clonotypes are shared among donors. The study found lower generation probabilities in non-shared clonotypes than in those shared by all four donors.

Germline CDR1 reads SNHLY; CDR2 reads FYNNEI. With 6 bases removed from V and 7 bases from J, the gap between germline ends came to 7 bases. The CDR3 totals 10 residues. Libraries were prepared by immunoSEQ multiplex PCR; TCRdb keeps only in-frame clonotypes and omits some of them. The data show more than 2 million clones, approximately 95% seen once. Splitting the CD4+ cells yielded a CD45RA+ naive subset and a CD45RA-negative memory subset. As concerns this clone: Its antigen is unidentified.

This clonotype originated in a man between 18 and 29 years old in good health. The chain links TRBV2 to TRBJ2-7; no clear D. Sequenced: naive CD4+ T cells sorted from blood. This sample's subset: CD45RA+ positively selected. CDR3 amino acids: CASRNLEQYF. CDR3 bases: TGTGCCAGCAGAAACCTTGAGCAGTACTTC.